These 8 T cell receptor beta chains came from one sample sequenced in a study of blood T cell repertoires in COVID-19 (dated by TCRdb to 2019 to 2021). Libraries were built with the immunoSEQ multiplex PCR assay. TCRdb's version of the immuneACCESS table is confined to in-frame rearrangements and falls short of the full clone set. An unresolved V gene accounts for under half of the shortfall where checked; the remainder is of unknown origin. The sample table shows some 200,000 clones, and 86% are seen once. Less than 4.5% of the sample belongs to the ten largest clones. The sequencing sample was made of PBMCs or T cells enriched from blood (not recorded which). The receptors come from a woman aged 40-49 years with acute COVID-19.

V usage is TRBV7-8 and J usage is TRBJ2-1; TRBD2 aligns across 7 bases. The germline gives CDR1 SGHVS, CDR2 FQNEAQ. With V trimmed by 2 bases and J by 6 bases, 1 base remained unmatched. The CDR3 is made up of 13 amino acids. CDR3 loop: CASSLREVNEQFF. The CDR3 DNA is TGTGCCAGCAGCTTACGGGAGGTCAATGAGCAGTTCTTC.

The chain employs TRBV6-2 or TRBV6-3 and TRBJ1-2; TRBD1 matches at 7 bases. The CDR3 runs to 14 residues. In germline, CDR1 is MNHEY, CDR2 SVGEGT. J lost 5 bases, V lost 6 bases, and 9 bases had no gene match. Here the CDR3 DNA reads TGTGCCAGCAGGCCTACCGCGGGACAGTATGGCTACACCTTC. Translated: CASRPTAGQYGYTF.

V is TRBV7-2 and J is TRBJ1-5; 7 bases line up with TRBD1. The CDR3 is 14 amino acids. J gave up 9 bases and V 3 bases, and 8 bases lay outside the gene matches. Germline CDR1 and CDR2: SGHTA and FQGNSA. CDR3 in DNA: TGTGCCAGCAGCTTTGGACAGGAGCTTGGGCCCCAGCATTTT. Translating it yields CASSFGQELGPQHF.

This chain connects TRBV7-8 to TRBJ1-1; D gene unclear. The V end lost 5 bases, the J end lost 1 base, and 8 bases lay between the germline ends. The CDR3 is made up of 13 amino acids. CDR1 is SGHVS and CDR2 is FQNEAQ in the germline V gene. CDR3 in DNA: TGTGCCAGCAGCGTGGGCCCGAACACTGAAGCTTTCTTT. It specifies CASSVGPNTEAFF.

V gene TRBV30 combines with J gene TRBJ1-1, with unresolved D. This CDR3 has 13 amino acids. Germline CDR1 GTSNPN, CDR2 SVGIG (reference sequence). V lost 1 base to trimming and J lost 4 bases, with 10 bases between them. CDR3 residues: CAWSDPPGTEAFF. CDR3 in DNA: TGTGCCTGGAGTGACCCCCCAGGCACTGAAGCTTTCTTT.

The chain combines TRBV15 with TRBJ1-3, with D possibly being TRBD1 (6 bases). Per germline, CDR1 LNHNV and CDR2 YYDKDF (reference sequence). V dropped 1 base and J dropped 3 bases, with 10 bases sitting between them. The CDR3 totals 15 residues. The chain's CDR3 is CATSRVRGIGNTIYF. The CDR3 DNA sequence: TGTGCCACCAGCAGAGTGAGGGGGATTGGAAACACCATATATTTT.

The CDR3 loop is CASSRERWTGEYSPLHF. In nucleotides, the CDR3 is TGTGCCAGCAGCCGAGAGAGGTGGACAGGGGAGTATTCACCCCTCCACTTT. The rearrangement links TRBV7-8 to TRBJ1-6, with 9 bases aligning to TRBD1. Per germline, CDR1 SGHVS and CDR2 FQNEAQ. Unmatched junction bases numbered 13, after V lost 5 bases and J lost 8 bases. The length of the CDR3 is 17 residues.

The chain employs TRBV7-9 and TRBJ1-2, with D possibly TRBD1 on 5 matching bases. V was pared by 5 bases and J by 8 bases, with 18 bases between. This CDR3 spans 14 amino acids. Germline V gene lookup returns CDR1 SEHNR and CDR2 FQNEAQ (reference sequence). In nucleotides, the CDR3 is TGTGCCAGCAGCCAGCAGACAGCCCCAAACGGCTACACCTTC. It specifies CASSQQTAPNGYTF.